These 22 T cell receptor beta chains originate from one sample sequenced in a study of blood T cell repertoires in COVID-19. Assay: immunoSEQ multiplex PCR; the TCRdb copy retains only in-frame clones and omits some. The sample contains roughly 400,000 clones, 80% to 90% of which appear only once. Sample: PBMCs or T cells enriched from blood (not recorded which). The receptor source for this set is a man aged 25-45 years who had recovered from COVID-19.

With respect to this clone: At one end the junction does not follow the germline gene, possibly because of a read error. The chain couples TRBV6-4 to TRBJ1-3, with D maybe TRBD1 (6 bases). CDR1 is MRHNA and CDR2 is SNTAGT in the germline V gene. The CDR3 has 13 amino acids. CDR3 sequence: CASSASQGTTIYF. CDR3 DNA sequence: TGTGCCAGCAGCGCTTCACAGGGAACCACCATATATTTT.

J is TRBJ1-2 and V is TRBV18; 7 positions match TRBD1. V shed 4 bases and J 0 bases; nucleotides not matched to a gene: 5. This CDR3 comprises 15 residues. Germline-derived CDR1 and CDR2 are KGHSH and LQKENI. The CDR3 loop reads CASSQRDSPNYGYTF. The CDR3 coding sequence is TGTGCCAGCTCACAACGGGACAGCCCTAACTATGGCTACACCTTC.

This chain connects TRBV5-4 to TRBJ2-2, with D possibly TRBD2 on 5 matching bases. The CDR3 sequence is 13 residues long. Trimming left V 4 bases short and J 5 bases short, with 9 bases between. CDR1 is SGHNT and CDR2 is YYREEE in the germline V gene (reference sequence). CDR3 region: CASSQEATGELFF. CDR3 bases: TGTGCCAGCAGCCAGGAGGCGACCGGGGAGCTGTTTTTT.

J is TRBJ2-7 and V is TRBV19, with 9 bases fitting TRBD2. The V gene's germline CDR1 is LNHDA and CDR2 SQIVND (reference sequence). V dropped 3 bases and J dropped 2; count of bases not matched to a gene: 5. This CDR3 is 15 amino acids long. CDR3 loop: CASSILLAGPYEQYF. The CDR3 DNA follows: TGTGCCAGTAGTATTCTTCTAGCGGGACCCTACGAGCAGTACTTC.

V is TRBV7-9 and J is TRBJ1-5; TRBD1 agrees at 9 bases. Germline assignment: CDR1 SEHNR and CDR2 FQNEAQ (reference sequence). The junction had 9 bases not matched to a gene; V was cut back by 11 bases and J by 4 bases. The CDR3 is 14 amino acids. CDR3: CASAQGTGNQPQHF. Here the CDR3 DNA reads TGTGCCTCCGCCCAGGGGACAGGGAATCAGCCCCAGCATTTT.

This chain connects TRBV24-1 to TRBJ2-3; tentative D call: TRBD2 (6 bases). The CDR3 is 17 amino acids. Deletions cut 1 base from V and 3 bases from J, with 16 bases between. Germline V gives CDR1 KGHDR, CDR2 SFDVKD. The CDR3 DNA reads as TGTGCCACCAGTGATTTCAAGGGAGGTAGTATTACAGATACGCAGTATTTT. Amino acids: CATSDFKGGSITDTQYF.

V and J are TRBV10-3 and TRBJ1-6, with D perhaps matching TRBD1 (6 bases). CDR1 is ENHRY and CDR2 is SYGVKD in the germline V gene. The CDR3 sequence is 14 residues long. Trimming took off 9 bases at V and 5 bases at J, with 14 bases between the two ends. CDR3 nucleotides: TGTGCCATGCGGGGGGCAGGGGATAATTCACCCCTCCACTTT. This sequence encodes CAMRGAGDNSPLHF.

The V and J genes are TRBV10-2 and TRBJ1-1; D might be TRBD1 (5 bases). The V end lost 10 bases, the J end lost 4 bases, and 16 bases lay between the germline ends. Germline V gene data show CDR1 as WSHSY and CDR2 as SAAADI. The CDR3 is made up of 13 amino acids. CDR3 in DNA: TGCGCCATCAAGTTCGCGGGGGGCACTGAAGCTTTCTTT. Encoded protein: CAIKFAGGTEAFF.

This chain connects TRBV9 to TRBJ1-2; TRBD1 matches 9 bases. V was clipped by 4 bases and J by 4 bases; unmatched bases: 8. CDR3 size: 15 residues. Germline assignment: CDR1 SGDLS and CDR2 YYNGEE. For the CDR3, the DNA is TGTGCCAGCAGCTCCAGACAGGGGGGACTCTATGGCTACACCTTC. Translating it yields CASSSRQGGLYGYTF.

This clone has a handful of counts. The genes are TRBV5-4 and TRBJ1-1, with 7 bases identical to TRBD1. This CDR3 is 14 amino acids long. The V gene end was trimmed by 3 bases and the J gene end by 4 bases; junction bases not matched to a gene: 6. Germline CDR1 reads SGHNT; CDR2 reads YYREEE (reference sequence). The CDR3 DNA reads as TGTGCCAGCAGCTCCGAGTCAGGGGGCACTGAAGCTTTCTTT. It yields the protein CASSSESGGTEAFF.

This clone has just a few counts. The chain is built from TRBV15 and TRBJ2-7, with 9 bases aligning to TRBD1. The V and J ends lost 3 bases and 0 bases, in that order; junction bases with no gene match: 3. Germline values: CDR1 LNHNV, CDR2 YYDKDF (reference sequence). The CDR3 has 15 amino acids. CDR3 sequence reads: CATSSGDRVSYEQYF. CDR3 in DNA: TGTGCCACCAGCAGTGGGGACAGGGTCTCCTACGAGCAGTACTTC.

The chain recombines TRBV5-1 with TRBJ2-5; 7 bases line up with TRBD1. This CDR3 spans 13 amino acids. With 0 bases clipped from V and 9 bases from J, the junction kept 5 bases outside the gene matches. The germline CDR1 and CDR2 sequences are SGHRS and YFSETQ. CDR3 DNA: TGCGCCAGCAGCTTGGGACAGGGATCGGCCCAGTACTTC. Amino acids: CASSLGQGSAQYF.

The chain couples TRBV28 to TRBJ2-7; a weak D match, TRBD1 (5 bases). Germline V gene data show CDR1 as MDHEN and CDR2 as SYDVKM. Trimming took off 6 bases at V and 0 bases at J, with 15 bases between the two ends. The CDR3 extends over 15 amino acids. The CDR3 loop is CASRSTGFSSYEQYF. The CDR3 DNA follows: TGTGCCAGCAGATCAACAGGTTTTAGCTCCTACGAGCAGTACTTC.

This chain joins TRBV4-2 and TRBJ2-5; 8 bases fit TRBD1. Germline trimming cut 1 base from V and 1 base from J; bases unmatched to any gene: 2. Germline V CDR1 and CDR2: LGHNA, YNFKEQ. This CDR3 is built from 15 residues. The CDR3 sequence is CASSQGTGSQETQYF. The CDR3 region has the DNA TGTGCCAGCAGCCAAGGGACAGGGTCCCAAGAGACCCAGTACTTC.

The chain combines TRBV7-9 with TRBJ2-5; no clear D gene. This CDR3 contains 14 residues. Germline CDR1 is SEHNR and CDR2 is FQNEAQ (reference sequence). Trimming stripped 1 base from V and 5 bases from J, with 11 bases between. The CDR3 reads CASSLVLEAETQYF. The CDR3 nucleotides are TGTGCCAGCAGCTTAGTCCTAGAGGCGGAGACCCAGTACTTC.

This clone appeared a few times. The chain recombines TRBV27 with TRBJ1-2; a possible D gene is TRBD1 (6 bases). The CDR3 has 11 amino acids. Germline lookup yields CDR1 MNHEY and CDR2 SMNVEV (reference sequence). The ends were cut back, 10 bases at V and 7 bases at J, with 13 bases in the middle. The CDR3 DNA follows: TGTGCCACTTCGACAGGTTCTGGCTACACCTTC. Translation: CATSTGSGYTF.

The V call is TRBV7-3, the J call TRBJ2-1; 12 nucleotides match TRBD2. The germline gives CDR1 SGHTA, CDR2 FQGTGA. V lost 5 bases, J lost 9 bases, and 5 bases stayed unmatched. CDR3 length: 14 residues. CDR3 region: CASSVLAGGAEQFF. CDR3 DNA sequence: TGTGCCAGCAGCGTGCTAGCGGGAGGGGCTGAGCAGTTCTTC.

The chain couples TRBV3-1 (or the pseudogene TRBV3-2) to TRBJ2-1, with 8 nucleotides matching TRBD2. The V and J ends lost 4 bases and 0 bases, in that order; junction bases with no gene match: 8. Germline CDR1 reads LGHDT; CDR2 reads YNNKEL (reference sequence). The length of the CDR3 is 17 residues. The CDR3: CASSPPRTSSSYNEQFF. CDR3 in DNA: TGTGCCAGCAGCCCCCCCCGGACTAGCAGCTCCTACAATGAGCAGTTCTTC.

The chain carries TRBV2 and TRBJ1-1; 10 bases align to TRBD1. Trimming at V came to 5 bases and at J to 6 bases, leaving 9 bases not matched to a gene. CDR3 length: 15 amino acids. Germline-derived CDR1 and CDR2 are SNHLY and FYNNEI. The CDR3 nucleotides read TGTGCCAGCAGTCACCTGACAGGGGGCCGGGCTGAAGCTTTCTTT. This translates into CASSHLTGGRAEAFF. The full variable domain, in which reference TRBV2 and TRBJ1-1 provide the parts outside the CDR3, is EPEVTQTPSHQVTQMGQEVILRCVPISNHLYFYWYRQILGQKVEFLVSFYNNEISEKSEIFDDQFSVERPDGSNFTLKIRSTKLEDSAMYFCASSHLTGGRAEAFFGQGTRLTVV.

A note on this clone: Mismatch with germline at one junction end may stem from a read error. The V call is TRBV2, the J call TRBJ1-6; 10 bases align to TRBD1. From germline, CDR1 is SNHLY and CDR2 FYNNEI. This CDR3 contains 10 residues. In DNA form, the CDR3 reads TGTGCCAGCAGTGGACAGGGGGCTAACTTT. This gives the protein CASSGQGANF.

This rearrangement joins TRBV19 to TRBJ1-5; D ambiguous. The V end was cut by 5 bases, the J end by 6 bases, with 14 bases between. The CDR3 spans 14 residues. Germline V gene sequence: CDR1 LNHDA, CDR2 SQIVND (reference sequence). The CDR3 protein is CASSLGRTGQPQHF. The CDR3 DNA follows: TGTGCCAGTAGTTTGGGGAGAACGGGTCAGCCCCAGCATTTT.

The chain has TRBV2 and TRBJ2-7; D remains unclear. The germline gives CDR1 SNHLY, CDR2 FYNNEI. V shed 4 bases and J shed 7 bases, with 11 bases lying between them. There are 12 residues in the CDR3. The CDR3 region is CASSVPYEEQYF. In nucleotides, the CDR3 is TGTGCCAGCAGTGTGCCCTATGAGGAGCAGTACTTC.